One sample yielded the 17 T cell receptor beta chains listed below, sequenced in a study of blood T cells in healthy people across ages. It was with a sample-barcoded 5' primer and a J-beta primer mix that a second PCR of roughly 6 to 12 cycles was run. TCRdb used MiXCR to reprocess the 5' RACE reads, holding one entry per CDR3 protein. The sample lists 1.5 million to 2 million distinct CDR3 sequences, around 40% occurring once. The material sequenced was blood. These receptors were taken from a human donor in good health.

This clonotype has only a few counts. The chain employs TRBV6-2 or TRBV6-3 and TRBJ1-5, with D unresolved. Trimming removed 10 bases from V and 1 base from J, with 11 bases in between. Germline V gene data show CDR1 as MNHEY and CDR2 as SVGEGT. The CDR3 has 13 residues. In DNA, the CDR3 is TGTGCCACCAATGATCGCAGCAATCAGCCCCAGCATTTT. Translated: CATNDRSNQPQHF.

The chain uses TRBV4-1 and TRBJ2-5; 8 positions agree with TRBD2. The CDR3 sequence is 19 residues long. With V trimmed by 4 bases and J by 1 base, 17 bases remained unmatched. The germline V gene has CDR1 MGHRA and CDR2 YSYEKL. CDR3 sequence: CASSPIRGGIILRQETQYF. The CDR3 DNA sequence: TGCGCCAGCAGCCCCATTCGCGGGGGGATTATACTACGCCAAGAGACCCAGTACTTC.

The chain is built from TRBV2 and TRBJ1-2; tentatively, D is TRBD1 (5 bases). The CDR3 is 13 amino acids. In germline, CDR1 is SNHLY, CDR2 FYNNEI. Trimming took 6 bases from V and 5 from J, leaving 13 bases between them. The CDR3 region has the DNA TGTGCCAGCAGGGTATCAGGGAAGTATGGCTACACCTTC. It yields the protein CASRVSGKYGYTF.

This chain links TRBV7-2 with TRBJ2-2; 11 bases are a match to TRBD1. With 4 bases clipped from V and 2 bases from J, the junction kept 3 bases outside the gene matches. Germline lookup yields CDR1 SGHTA and CDR2 FQGNSA. The CDR3 is 16 amino acids. CDR3 in DNA: TGTGCCAGCAGCTCTCGGACAGGGGGCAACACCGGGGAGCTGTTTTTT. As protein: CASSSRTGGNTGELFF.

The V call is TRBV7-8, the J call TRBJ2-3; TRBD2 agrees at 14 bases. CDR3 length: 16 amino acids. With V trimmed by 5 bases and J by 3 bases, 4 bases remained unmatched. Germline values: CDR1 SGHVS, CDR2 FQNEAQ. The CDR3 region is CASSGTSGGTTDTQYF. The CDR3 DNA reads as TGTGCCAGCAGCGGGACTAGCGGGGGAACTACAGATACGCAGTATTTT.

This clonotype has just a few counts. V is TRBV4-1 and J is TRBJ2-1; 7 nucleotides match TRBD1. The better agreement between TRBJ2-7 and the DNA end casts doubt on the J call. Germline values: CDR1 MGHRA, CDR2 YSYEKL. The CDR3 sequence is 17 residues long. The CDR3 spells CASSQYSTGQSYNEQYF. The CDR3 DNA sequence: TGCGCCAGCAGCCAATACTCGACAGGGCAGTCCTACAATGAGCAGTACTTC.

The genes are TRBV7-6 and TRBJ2-4, with a possible D match to TRBD1 (5 bases). This CDR3 comprises 17 residues. V was clipped by 0 bases and J by 1 base, with 13 bases between them. The V gene's germline CDR1 is SGHVS and CDR2 FNYEAQ. In DNA form, the CDR3 reads TGTGCCAGCAGCTTAGCCCCGACAGCAGGGGCCAAAAACATTCAGTACTTC. Amino acid sequence: CASSLAPTAGAKNIQYF.

The chain joins TRBV18 to TRBJ1-5; the D is unclear. The CDR3 runs 14 residues. Germline CDR1 KGHSH, CDR2 LQKENI. Trimming took 4 bases from V and 7 from J, leaving 14 bases between them. For the CDR3, the DNA is TGTGCCAGCTCACGGTTGGGGAAGGTACAGCCCCAGCATTTT. Protein sequence: CASSRLGKVQPQHF.

The rearrangement uses TRBV7-3 and TRBJ2-4; D tentatively reads TRBD1 or TRBD2 (6 bases each). The CDR3 spans 14 residues. Germline lookup yields CDR1 SGHTA and CDR2 FQGTGA. The ends were cut back, 3 bases at V and 8 bases at J, with 14 bases in the middle. DNA for the CDR3: TGTGCCAGCAGCTTTGGGGGGCGGGGAGACATTCAGTACTTC. This codes for CASSFGGRGDIQYF.

The chain has TRBV6-2 or TRBV6-3 and TRBJ2-1; possibly TRBD1 for D (5 bases). The CDR3 contains 14 residues. Trimming took off 2 bases at V and 5 bases at J, with 10 bases between the two ends. Per the germline V gene, CDR1 is MNHEY and CDR2 is SVGEGT. The CDR3 here is CASSYPRQNNEQFF. CDR3 in DNA: TGTGCCAGCAGTTACCCGAGACAGAACAATGAGCAGTTCTTC.

The chain has TRBV6-1 and TRBJ2-7; 9 nucleotides align to TRBD2. The V segment lost 2 bases and the J segment 4 bases; nucleotides outside the gene matches: 6. Per germline, CDR1 MNHNS and CDR2 SASEGT. The CDR3 is 15 amino acids. This CDR3 is CASSEWTSAGYEQYF. CDR3 coding DNA: TGTGCCAGCAGTGAATGGACTAGCGCTGGATACGAGCAGTACTTC.

The J gene is TRBJ2-1, the V gene TRBV29-1; the D gene is possibly TRBD2 (5 bases). V shed 5 bases and J shed 10 bases, with 9 bases lying between them. The CDR3 is 10 residues long. In germline, CDR1 is SQVTM, CDR2 ANQGSEA. In DNA, the CDR3 is TGCAGCGTTAGAGACTACGAGCAGTTCTTC. As protein: CSVRDYEQFF.

The chain joins TRBV20-1 to TRBJ2-1, with 13 bases that match TRBD2. The J call is uncertain, as TRBJ2-7 better fits the DNA end. The CDR3 is 14 amino acids. Germline CDR1 and CDR2: DFQATT and SNEGSKA (reference sequence). The CDR3 reads CSAGTSGVYNEQYF. The CDR3 DNA reads as TGCAGTGCTGGGACTAGCGGGGTTTACAATGAGCAGTACTTC.

The chain carries TRBV6-2 or TRBV6-3 and TRBJ1-1; 7 nucleotides match TRBD1. The V and J ends lost 6 bases and 8 bases, in that order; junction bases with no gene match: 9. The germline CDR1 and CDR2 sequences are MNHEY and SVGEGT. The CDR3 is made up of 13 amino acids. DNA for the CDR3: TGTGCCAGCAGGCCCGGACAGGCCCTCGAAGCTTTCTTT. Translation gives CASRPGQALEAFF.

This clonotype was found a few times. The V and J genes are TRBV10-3 and TRBJ2-1; D is unresolved. This CDR3 comprises 12 residues. Germline V gene lookup returns CDR1 ENHRY and CDR2 SYGVKD. Trimming stripped 3 bases from V and 8 bases from J, with 8 bases between. The CDR3 loop reads CAISDRTDEQFF. The CDR3 DNA reads as TGTGCCATCAGTGATCGGACCGATGAGCAGTTCTTC.

In the case of this clonotype: One end of the junction varies from germline; a read error may be responsible. The chain has TRBV29-1 and TRBJ2-3, with a possible D match to TRBD2 (5 bases). Germline CDR1 SQVTM, CDR2 ANQGSEA. The CDR3 spans 14 residues. CDR3 coding DNA: TGCAGCGCGGACTCCCCTCCTGGCACAGATATGCAGTATTTT. Protein sequence: CSADSPPGTDMQYF.

The sample holds many counts of this clonotype. The CDR3 sequence: CASSGTPQETQYF. Here the CDR3 DNA reads TGTGCCAGCAGCGGGACTCCCCAAGAGACCCAGTACTTC. The rearrangement joins TRBV9 to TRBJ2-5; TRBD2 is a possible D gene (5 bases). Germline V lookup: CDR1 SGDLS, CDR2 YYNGEE. Trimming removed 3 bases at V and 1 base at J, with 7 bases between. CDR3 length: 13 amino acids. Full variable domain (outside the CDR3, taken from reference TRBV9 and TRBJ2-5): DSGVTQTPKHLITATGQRVTLRCSPRSGDLSVYWYQQSLDQGLQFLIQYYNGEERAKGNILERFSAQQFPDLHSELNLSSLELGDSALYFCASSGTPQETQYFGPGTRLLVL.